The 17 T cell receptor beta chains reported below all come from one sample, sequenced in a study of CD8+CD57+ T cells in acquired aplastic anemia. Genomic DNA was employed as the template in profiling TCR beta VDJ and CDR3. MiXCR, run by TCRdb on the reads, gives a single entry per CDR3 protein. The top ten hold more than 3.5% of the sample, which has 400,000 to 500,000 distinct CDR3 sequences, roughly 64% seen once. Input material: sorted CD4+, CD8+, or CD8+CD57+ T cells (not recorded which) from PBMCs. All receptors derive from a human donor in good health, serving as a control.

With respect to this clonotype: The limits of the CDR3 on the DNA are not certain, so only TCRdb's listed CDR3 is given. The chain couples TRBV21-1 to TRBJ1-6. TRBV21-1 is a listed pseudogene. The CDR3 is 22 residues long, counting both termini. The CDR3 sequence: CASSSLGGATSSTSDYNSPLHF.

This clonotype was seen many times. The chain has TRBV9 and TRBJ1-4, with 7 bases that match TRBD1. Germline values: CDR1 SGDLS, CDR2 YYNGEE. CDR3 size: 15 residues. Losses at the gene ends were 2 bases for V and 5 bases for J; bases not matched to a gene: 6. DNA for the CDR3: TGTGCCAGCAGCGTGTCGGGACAGTCGAATGAAAAACTGTTTTTT. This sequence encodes CASSVSGQSNEKLFF.

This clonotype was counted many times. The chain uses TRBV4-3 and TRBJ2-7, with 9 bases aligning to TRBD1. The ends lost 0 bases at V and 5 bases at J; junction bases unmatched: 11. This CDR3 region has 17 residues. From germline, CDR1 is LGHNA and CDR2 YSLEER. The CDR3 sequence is CASSQEVTGQGVDEQYF. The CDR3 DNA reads TGCGCCAGCAGCCAAGAAGTTACGGGACAGGGTGTTGACGAGCAGTACTTC.

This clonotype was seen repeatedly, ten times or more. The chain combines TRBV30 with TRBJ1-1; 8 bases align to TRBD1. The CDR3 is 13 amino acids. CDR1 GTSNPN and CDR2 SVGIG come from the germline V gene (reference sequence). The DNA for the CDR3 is TGTGCTTCGGACAGGGCCGATAACACTGAAGCTTTCTTT. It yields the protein CASDRADNTEAFF.

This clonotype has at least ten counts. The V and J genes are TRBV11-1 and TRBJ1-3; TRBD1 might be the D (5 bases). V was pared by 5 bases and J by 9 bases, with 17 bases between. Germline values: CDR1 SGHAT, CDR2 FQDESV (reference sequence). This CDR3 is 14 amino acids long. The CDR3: CASSAREPPLTIYF. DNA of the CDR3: TGTGCCAGCAGCGCCAGGGAACCTCCACTCACCATATATTTT. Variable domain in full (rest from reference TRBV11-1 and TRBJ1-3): EAEVAQSPRYKITEKSQAVAFWCDPISGHATLYWYRQILGQGPELLVQFQDESVVDDSQLPKDRFSAERLKGVDSTLKIQPAELGDSAMYLCASSAREPPLTIYFGEGSWLTVV.

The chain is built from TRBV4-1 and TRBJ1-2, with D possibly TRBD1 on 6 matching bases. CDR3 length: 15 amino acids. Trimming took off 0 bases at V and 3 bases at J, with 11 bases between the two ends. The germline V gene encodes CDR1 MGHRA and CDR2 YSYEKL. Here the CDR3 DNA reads TGCGCCAGCAGCCAAGAGAGGGGGACGGACTATGGCTACACCTTC. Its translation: CASSQERGTDYGYTF.

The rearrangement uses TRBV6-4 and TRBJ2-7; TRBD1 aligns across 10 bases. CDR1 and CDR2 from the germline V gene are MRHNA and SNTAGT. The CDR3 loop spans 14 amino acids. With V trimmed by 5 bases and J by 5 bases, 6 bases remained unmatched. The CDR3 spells CASSSGTGAHEQYF. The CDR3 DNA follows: TGTGCCAGCAGTTCCGGGACAGGGGCCCACGAGCAGTACTTC.

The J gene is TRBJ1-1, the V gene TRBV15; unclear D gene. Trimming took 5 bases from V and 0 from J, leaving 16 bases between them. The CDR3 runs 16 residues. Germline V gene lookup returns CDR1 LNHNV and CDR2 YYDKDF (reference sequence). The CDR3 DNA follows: TGTGCCACCAGCCGTGGAGTGCGCATAATGAACACTGAAGCTTTCTTT. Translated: CATSRGVRIMNTEAFF.

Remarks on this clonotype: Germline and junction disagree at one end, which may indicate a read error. This CDR3 reads CASSVAGAANDYNF. DNA for the CDR3: TGTGCCAGCAGCGTCGCTGGGGCTGCCAACGACTACAACTTC. V usage is TRBV9 and J usage is TRBJ2-7, with D possibly being TRBD1 or TRBD2 (5 bases each). Germline assignment: CDR1 SGDLS and CDR2 YYNGEE. This CDR3 comprises 14 residues.

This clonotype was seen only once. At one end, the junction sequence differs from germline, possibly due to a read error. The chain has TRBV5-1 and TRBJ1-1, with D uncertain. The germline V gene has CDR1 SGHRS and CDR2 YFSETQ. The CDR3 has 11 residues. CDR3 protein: CASSARAEAIF. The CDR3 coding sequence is TGCGCCAGCAGCGCGCGGGCGGAAGCTATCTTT.

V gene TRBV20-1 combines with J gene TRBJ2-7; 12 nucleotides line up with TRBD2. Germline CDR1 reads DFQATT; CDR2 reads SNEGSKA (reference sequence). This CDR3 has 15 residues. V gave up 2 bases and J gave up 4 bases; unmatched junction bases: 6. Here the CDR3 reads CSARTTSGGIYEQYF. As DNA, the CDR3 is TGCAGTGCTAGAACAACTAGCGGGGGGATTTACGAGCAGTACTTC.

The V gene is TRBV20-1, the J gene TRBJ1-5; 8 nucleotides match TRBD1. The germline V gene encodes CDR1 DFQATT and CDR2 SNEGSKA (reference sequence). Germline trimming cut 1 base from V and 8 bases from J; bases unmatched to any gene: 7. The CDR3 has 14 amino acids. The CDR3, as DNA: TGCAGTGCTAGAGTACAGGGGGACTATGAGCCCCAGCATTTT. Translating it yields CSARVQGDYEPQHF.

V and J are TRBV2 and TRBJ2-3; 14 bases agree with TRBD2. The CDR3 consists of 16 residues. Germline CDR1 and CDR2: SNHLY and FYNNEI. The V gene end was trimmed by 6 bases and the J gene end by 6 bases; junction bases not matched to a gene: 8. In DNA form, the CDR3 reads TGTGCCAGCAGGGGACTAGCGGGGGTCCCGGGGGATACGCAGTATTTT. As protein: CASRGLAGVPGDTQYF.

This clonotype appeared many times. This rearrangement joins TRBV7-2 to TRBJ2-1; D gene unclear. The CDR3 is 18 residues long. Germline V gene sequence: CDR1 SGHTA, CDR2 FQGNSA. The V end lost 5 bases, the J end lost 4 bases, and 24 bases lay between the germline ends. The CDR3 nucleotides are TGTGCCAGCAGCGCGAGAGGCCCTCGGGCAACCACTTACAATGAGCAGTTCTTC. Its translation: CASSARGPRATTYNEQFF.

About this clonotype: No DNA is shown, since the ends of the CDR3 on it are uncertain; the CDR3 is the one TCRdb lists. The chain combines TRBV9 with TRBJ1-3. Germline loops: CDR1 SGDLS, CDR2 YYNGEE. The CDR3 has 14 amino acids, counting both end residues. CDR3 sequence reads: CASSVSTDTQYFDF.

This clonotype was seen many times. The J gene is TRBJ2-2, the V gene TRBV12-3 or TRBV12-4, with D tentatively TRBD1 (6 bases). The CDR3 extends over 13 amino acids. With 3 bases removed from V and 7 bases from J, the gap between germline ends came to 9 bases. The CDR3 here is CASSFQGIGELFF. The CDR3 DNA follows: TGTGCCAGCAGTTTTCAGGGGATCGGGGAGCTGTTTTTT.

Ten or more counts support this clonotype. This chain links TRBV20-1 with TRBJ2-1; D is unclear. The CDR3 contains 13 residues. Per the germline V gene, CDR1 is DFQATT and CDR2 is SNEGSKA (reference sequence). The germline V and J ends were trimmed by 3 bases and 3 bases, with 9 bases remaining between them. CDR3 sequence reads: CSARAVNYNEQFF. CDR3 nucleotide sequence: TGCAGTGCTAGGGCGGTGAACTACAATGAGCAGTTCTTC.